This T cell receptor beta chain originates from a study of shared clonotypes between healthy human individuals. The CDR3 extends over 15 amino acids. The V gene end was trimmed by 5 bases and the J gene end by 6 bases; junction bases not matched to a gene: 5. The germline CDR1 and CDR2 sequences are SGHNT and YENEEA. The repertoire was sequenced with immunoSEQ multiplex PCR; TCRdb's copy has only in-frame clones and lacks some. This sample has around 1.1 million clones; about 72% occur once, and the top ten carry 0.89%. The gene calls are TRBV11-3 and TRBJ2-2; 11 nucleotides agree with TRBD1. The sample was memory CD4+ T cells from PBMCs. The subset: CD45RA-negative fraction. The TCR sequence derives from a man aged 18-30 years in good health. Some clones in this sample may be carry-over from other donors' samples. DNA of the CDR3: TGTGCCAGCAGCGCGGGACAGGGGGTACCCGGGGAGCTGTTTTTT. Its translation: CASSAGQGVPGELFF.